The 10 T cell receptor beta chains given below trace back to one sample, sequenced in a study of cytomegalovirus exposure and HLA in healthy donors. The PCR made use of 60 Vbeta and 13 Jbeta primers. TCRdb's table, derived via immunoSEQ multiplex PCR, lists solely in-frame clones and lacks some. The sample has 250,000 or so clones; around 90% are singletons. Sequences were obtained from PBMCs. The receptors stem from a girl aged 2-10 years in good health and CMV-seronegative.

The genes are TRBV27 and TRBJ1-2; 10 bases fit TRBD1. The CDR3 has 15 amino acids. The V gene's germline CDR1 is MNHEY and CDR2 SMNVEV (reference sequence). V dropped 5 bases and J dropped 2; count of bases not matched to a gene: 5. The CDR3, as DNA: TGTGCCAGCAGTCACGACAGGGGGCGCAACTATGGCTACACCTTC. Encoded protein: CASSHDRGRNYGYTF.

This chain uses TRBV19 with TRBJ2-2; 8 bases map to TRBD1. The CDR3 runs 15 residues. CDR1 and CDR2 from the germline V gene are LNHDA and SQIVND (reference sequence). After removal of 0 bases from V and 7 bases from J, the junction contained 4 bases not matched to a gene. CDR3 nucleotides: TGTGCCAGTAGTATAGAAGCGACAGGGGTCGGGGAGCTGTTTTTT. Its translation: CASSIEATGVGELFF.

This clone was seen a few times. The chain uses TRBV5-4 and TRBJ1-1; D gene ambiguous. Trimming cost V 1 base and J 0 bases, with 7 bases left between them. CDR3 length equals 14 residues. Looked up from germline, CDR1 is SGHNT and CDR2 is YYREEE (reference sequence). DNA for the CDR3: TGTGCCAGCAGCTTGCCGGGAATGAACACTGAAGCTTTCTTT. It yields the protein CASSLPGMNTEAFF. Using reference TRBV5-4 and TRBJ1-1 for the parts outside the CDR3, the full variable domain is ETGVTQSPTHLIKTRGQQVTLRCSSQSGHNTVSWYQQALGQGPQFIFQYYREEENGRGNFPPRFSGLQFPNYSSELNVNALELDDSALYLCASSLPGMNTEAFFGQGTRLTVV.

The chain links TRBV5-1 to TRBJ2-1; D is possibly TRBD1 (5 bases). The CDR3 runs 15 residues. Trimming removed 0 bases from V and 0 bases from J, with 7 bases in between. From germline, CDR1 is SGHRS and CDR2 YFSETQ. The CDR3 bases are TGCGCCAGCAGCTTGGGACAGAGCTCCTACAATGAGCAGTTCTTC. Translating it yields CASSLGQSSYNEQFF.

The J gene is TRBJ2-5, the V gene TRBV25-1; a possible D gene is TRBD1 (5 bases). Trimming pared 2 bases from V and 1 base from J, leaving 8 bases between. The CDR3 totals 14 residues. The germline V gene has CDR1 MGHDK and CDR2 SYGVNS. In DNA form, the CDR3 reads TGTGCCAGCAGTGAAATTACAGGCCAAGAGACCCAGTACTTC. This translates into CASSEITGQETQYF.

The J gene is TRBJ2-1, the V gene TRBV12-5; 10 positions agree with TRBD1. The V and J ends lost 5 bases and 9 bases, in that order; junction bases with no gene match: 7. Germline values: CDR1 LGHNT, CDR2 FRNRAP. The CDR3 runs to 14 residues. The CDR3 loop reads CASGLWTGGGEQFF. The CDR3 DNA reads TGTGCTAGTGGTCTGTGGACAGGGGGAGGTGAGCAGTTCTTC.

The rearrangement links TRBV7-9 to TRBJ2-5; 7 bases match TRBD1. This CDR3 spans 15 amino acids. V dropped 5 bases and J dropped 5; count of bases not matched to a gene: 11. Germline-derived CDR1 and CDR2 are SEHNR and FQNEAQ (reference sequence). Here the CDR3 reads CASSLVQGKFETQYF. CDR3 DNA sequence: TGTGCCAGCAGCCTGGTACAGGGGAAGTTTGAGACCCAGTACTTC.

The V and J genes are TRBV7-9 and TRBJ1-1, with D possibly TRBD1 on 5 matching bases. Deletions cut 1 base from V and 1 base from J, with 7 bases between. Germline V gene data show CDR1 as SEHNR and CDR2 as FQNEAQ (reference sequence). The CDR3 is 14 amino acids. In DNA, the CDR3 is TGTGCCAGCAGCTTAGGGCAGGGGAACACTGAAGCTTTCTTT. This translates into CASSLGQGNTEAFF.

The chain is built from TRBV9 and TRBJ2-2; TRBD2 aligns across 7 bases. CDR3 length: 15 amino acids. Germline assignment: CDR1 SGDLS and CDR2 YYNGEE. V was pared by 6 bases and J by 5 bases, with 10 bases of the junction left unmatched. The CDR3 DNA follows: TGTGCCAGCACTATCGGGGCGGGGGATACCGGGGAGCTGTTTTTT. Protein product: CASTIGAGDTGELFF. The full variable domain, completed using reference TRBV9 and TRBJ2-2, is DSGVTQTPKHLITATGQRVTLRCSPRSGDLSVYWYQQSLDQGLQFLIQYYNGEERAKGNILERFSAQQFPDLHSELNLSSLELGDSALYFCASTIGAGDTGELFFGEGSRLTVL.

Details on this clone: Different DNA sequences within this sample yield the same CDR3. The chain uses TRBV5-6 and TRBJ1-1, with 8 positions matching TRBD1. Looked up from germline, CDR1 is SGHDT and CDR2 is YYEEEE. CDR3 length equals 14 residues. The J segment lost 5 bases and the V segment lost 2 bases, leaving 5 bases of the junction unmatched. CDR3 amino acids: CASSFGQGGTEAFF. CDR3 DNA: TGTGCCAGCAGCTTTGGACAGGGAGGAACTGAAGCTTTCTTT.